These 26 T cell receptor beta chains were sequenced from one sample in a study of T cells after posttransplantation cyclophosphamide. Profiled with immunoSEQ multiplex PCR; TCRdb holds only in-frame clones, not every one. The table shows 25,000 or so clones, with 86% occurring only once. Input material: PBMCs. The source of these receptors is an older woman with a blood cancer, CMV-positive, and with a related stem cell donor.

The chain recombines TRBV2 with TRBJ2-5; 7 bases fit TRBD1. CDR1 is SNHLY and CDR2 is FYNNEI in the germline V gene. This CDR3 is 14 amino acids long. The ends lost 6 bases at V and 1 base at J; junction bases unmatched: 5. The CDR3 coding sequence is TGTGCCAGCAGCCGACAGGGAAGCCAAGAGACCCAGTACTTC. This translates into CASSRQGSQETQYF.

The V call is TRBV5-1, the J call TRBJ2-1; 12 nucleotides agree with TRBD2. V trimming: 1 base; J trimming: 7 bases; junction bases outside the gene matches: 9. The germline CDR1 and CDR2 sequences are SGHRS and YFSETQ. The length of the CDR3 is 17 residues. CDR3: CASSLTSSGRAANEQFF. The CDR3 coding sequence is TGCGCCAGCAGCTTGACGTCTAGCGGGAGGGCCGCTAATGAGCAGTTCTTC. Based on the CDR3 plus reference TRBV5-1 and TRBJ2-1, the full variable domain is KAGVTQTPRYLIKTRGQQVTLSCSPISGHRSVSWYQQTPGQGLQFLFEYFSETQRNKGNFPGRFSGRQFSNSRSEMNVSTLELGDSALYLCASSLTSSGRAANEQFFGPGTRLTVL.

CDR3 nucleotides: TGCAGCGTTGAAGGGGACTCCGAATACAATGAGCAGTTCTTC. It translates to CSVEGDSEYNEQFF. The chain uses TRBV29-1 and TRBJ2-1; D is perhaps TRBD2 (6 bases). Germline V gene lookup returns CDR1 SQVTM and CDR2 ANQGSEA. The CDR3 totals 14 residues. V was shortened by 1 base and J by 4 bases, with 11 bases between the two germline ends.

The chain has TRBV29-1 and TRBJ1-1; TRBD1 aligns across 8 bases. Unmatched junction bases numbered 10, after V lost 5 bases and J lost 5 bases. Per germline, CDR1 SQVTM and CDR2 ANQGSEA. This CDR3 comprises 14 residues. Written as DNA, the CDR3 is TGCAGCGTTTCCGACAGGGGCGGTGTAACTGAAGCTTTCTTT. Translating it yields CSVSDRGGVTEAFF.

This chain connects TRBV19 to TRBJ1-2, with 8 bases fitting TRBD1. The CDR3 totals 16 residues. V was clipped by 3 bases and J by 5 bases; unmatched bases: 11. Per the germline V gene, CDR1 is LNHDA and CDR2 is SQIVND (reference sequence). In DNA, the CDR3 is TGTGCCAGTAGTATCCGGGACAGGCAACTTTTGTATGGCTACACCTTC. This gives the protein CASSIRDRQLLYGYTF.

The chain joins TRBV6-5 to TRBJ2-1; 7 nucleotides align to TRBD2. The junction had 6 bases not matched to a gene; V was cut back by 3 bases and J by 10 bases. The CDR3 sequence is 13 residues long. Germline CDR1 MNHEY, CDR2 SVGAGI. The CDR3 DNA reads as TGTGCCAGCAGTTATTACGGGAGGCAGGAGCAGTTCTTC. Amino acids: CASSYYGRQEQFF.

The genes are TRBV2 and TRBJ1-4; D perhaps matches TRBD1 (5 bases). Germline V gene lookup returns CDR1 SNHLY and CDR2 FYNNEI. The CDR3 is made up of 14 amino acids. Trimming took off 4 bases at V and 5 bases at J, with 11 bases between the two ends. The CDR3 reads CASSVYRSNEKLFF. The CDR3 bases are TGTGCCAGCAGTGTTTACAGGTCGAATGAAAAACTGTTTTTT.

The genes are TRBV7-2 and TRBJ1-1; D is undetermined. With 4 bases removed from V and 7 bases from J, the gap between germline ends came to 7 bases. This CDR3 region has 11 residues. CDR1 is SGHTA, CDR2 FQGNSA, per germline. Here the CDR3 DNA reads TGTGCCAGCAGCTCTTTTTATGAAGCTTTCTTT. Amino acid sequence: CASSSFYEAFF.

This chain joins TRBV2 and TRBJ1-1; maybe TRBD1 (5 bases). Germline CDR1 and CDR2: SNHLY and FYNNEI. The V gene lost 8 bases and the J gene lost 5 bases, with 12 bases spanning the gap. This CDR3 comprises 12 residues. CDR3 protein: CASGGGWTEAFF. The CDR3 DNA reads TGTGCCAGCGGGGGGGGTTGGACTGAAGCTTTCTTT. Full variable domain (rest looked up from reference TRBV2 and TRBJ1-1): EPEVTQTPSHQVTQMGQEVILRCVPISNHLYFYWYRQILGQKVEFLVSFYNNEISEKSEIFDDQFSVERPDGSNFTLKIRSTKLEDSAMYFCASGGGWTEAFFGQGTRLTVV.

CDR3: CASTLQGAASPLHF. CDR3 bases: TGTGCCAGCACTCTCCAGGGGGCAGCTTCACCCCTCCACTTT. The chain recombines TRBV2 with TRBJ1-6, with 8 positions matching TRBD1. V was clipped by 7 bases and J by 9 bases; unmatched bases: 8. The CDR3 is 14 residues long. The germline gives CDR1 SNHLY, CDR2 FYNNEI.

V usage is TRBV30 and J usage is TRBJ1-2; maybe TRBD1 (5 bases). The V and J ends lost 1 base and 5 bases respectively, with 5 bases between them. The CDR3 has 11 residues. Germline V gives CDR1 GTSNPN, CDR2 SVGIG (reference sequence). CDR3 residues: CAWSGQYGYTF. The CDR3 DNA sequence: TGTGCCTGGAGTGGACAGTATGGCTACACCTTC.

This chain uses TRBV6-5 with TRBJ1-2, with D possibly TRBD1 on 5 matching bases. Deletions cut 5 bases from V and 8 bases from J, with 21 bases between. Germline lookup yields CDR1 MNHEY and CDR2 SVGAGI. The CDR3 covers 15 residues. CDR3 residues: CASSPRIDSVGGYTF. CDR3 DNA: TGTGCCAGCAGTCCCAGAATCGACAGCGTTGGGGGCTACACCTTC.

This clone came up once. V and J are TRBV7-9 and TRBJ2-2, with 8 bases aligning to TRBD2. The CDR3 runs to 18 residues. Germline-derived CDR1 and CDR2 are SEHNR and FQNEAQ (reference sequence). Unmatched junction bases numbered 15, after V lost 3 bases and J lost 6 bases. The CDR3, as DNA: TGTGCCAGCAGCTTCCATATTTTAGCGGGAAACAGTCCCGGGGAGCTGTTTTTT. As protein: CASSFHILAGNSPGELFF.

This chain uses TRBV5-8 with TRBJ2-5; 10 bases align to TRBD2. CDR3 length: 15 residues. CDR1 is SGHTS, CDR2 YDEGEE, per germline. Trimming removed 3 bases from V and 5 bases from J; junction bases left unmatched: 7. CDR3: CASSSPSGRVETQYF. The CDR3 DNA sequence: TGTGCCAGCAGCTCGCCTAGCGGGAGAGTTGAGACCCAGTACTTC.

By sample fraction, this clone is medium-sized (0.01 to 0.1%). The rearrangement joins TRBV10-2 to TRBJ2-1; possible D gene TRBD2, 5 bases. Germline V gives CDR1 WSHSY, CDR2 SAAADI. The CDR3 sequence is 13 residues long. The ends were cut back, 3 bases at V and 7 bases at J, with 10 bases in the middle. The CDR3 region is CASSDLSVNEQFF. CDR3 coding DNA: TGCGCCAGCAGTGATCTTAGCGTAAATGAGCAGTTCTTC.

The V and J genes are TRBV18 and TRBJ1-2; 10 nucleotides agree with TRBD1. This CDR3 has 16 amino acids. V lost 3 bases and J lost 4; bases outside the gene matches: 8. Germline loops: CDR1 KGHSH, CDR2 LQKENI. The CDR3 region has the DNA TGTGCCAGCTCACCCTCCTGGGACAGGGGAGTCTATGGCTACACCTTC. Protein product: CASSPSWDRGVYGYTF.

The rearrangement links TRBV27 to TRBJ2-5, with a tentative D call TRBD1 (6 bases). The CDR3 has 15 amino acids. The V and J ends lost 8 bases and 1 base respectively, with 17 bases between them. The germline V gene encodes CDR1 MNHEY and CDR2 SMNVEV (reference sequence). CDR3 sequence: CASAKAGVGQETQYF. DNA of the CDR3: TGTGCCAGCGCCAAAGCAGGGGTGGGCCAAGAGACCCAGTACTTC.

The chain has TRBV30 and TRBJ2-2, with 12 bases identical to TRBD1. Germline trimming cut 5 bases from V and 7 bases from J; bases unmatched to any gene: 8. This CDR3 region has 15 residues. The V gene's germline CDR1 is GTSNPN and CDR2 SVGIG (reference sequence). For the CDR3, the DNA is TGTGCCTGGGGGAGGGGGACAGGGGGCATCGGGGAGCTGTTTTTT. Translated, it gives CAWGRGTGGIGELFF.

This chain connects TRBV11-2 to TRBJ2-7; 9 nucleotides line up with TRBD2. There are 14 residues in the CDR3. Germline CDR1 reads SGHAT; CDR2 reads FQNNGV. The V gene end was trimmed by 7 bases and the J gene end by 4 bases; junction bases not matched to a gene: 8. The CDR3 region is CASTLAGTIYEQYF. CDR3 sequence (DNA): TGTGCCAGCACTCTAGCGGGAACCATATACGAGCAGTACTTC.

This clone turned up a few times. The rearrangement joins TRBV6-6 to TRBJ1-3; D might be TRBD1 (5 bases). The germline V and J ends were trimmed by 2 bases and 0 bases, with 8 bases remaining between them. This CDR3 is built from 15 residues. CDR1 is MNHNY and CDR2 is SVGAGI in the germline V gene (reference sequence). In nucleotides, the CDR3 is TGTGCCAGCAGTTACACAGGTTTCTCTGGAAACACCATATATTTT. Amino acids: CASSYTGFSGNTIYF.

The V call is TRBV19, the J call TRBJ2-5; D unclear. With 3 bases removed from V and 4 bases from J, the gap between germline ends came to 12 bases. The germline gives CDR1 LNHDA, CDR2 SQIVND (reference sequence). CDR3 length: 14 residues. This CDR3 is CASSIGQVGETQYF. The CDR3 DNA reads as TGTGCCAGTAGTATCGGCCAGGTAGGAGAGACCCAGTACTTC.

The rearrangement links TRBV5-1 to TRBJ2-1; 7 bases align to TRBD2. The V gene end was trimmed by 3 bases and the J gene end by 8 bases; junction bases not matched to a gene: 2. Germline values: CDR1 SGHRS, CDR2 YFSETQ. This CDR3 has 12 residues. In nucleotides, the CDR3 is TGCGCCAGCAGCTCCCGGGGGGATGAGCAGTTCTTC. This codes for CASSSRGDEQFF.

This chain joins TRBV5-1 and TRBJ2-7; TRBD1 agrees at 8 bases. CDR1 SGHRS and CDR2 YFSETQ come from the germline V gene. J gave up 6 bases and V 0 bases, and 8 bases lay outside the gene matches. The CDR3 consists of 15 residues. Written as DNA, the CDR3 is TGCGCCAGCAGCTTGGGGACAGGGCTGGGTTCCGAGCAGTACTTC. It encodes CASSLGTGLGSEQYF.

V is TRBV7-9 and J is TRBJ2-2; the match to TRBD1 covers 8 bases. The CDR3 spans 16 residues. V was pared by 4 bases and J by 5 bases, with 9 bases of the junction left unmatched. Germline V gives CDR1 SEHNR, CDR2 FQNEAQ (reference sequence). In DNA, the CDR3 is TGTGCCAGCAGCTCCCCAGCGACAGGGGAGACCGGGGAGCTGTTTTTT. This gives the protein CASSSPATGETGELFF.

This clone was counted once. V and J are TRBV10-1 and TRBJ1-5; 9 bases agree with TRBD1. CDR3 length equals 17 residues. The V gene end was trimmed by 6 bases and the J gene end by 1 base; junction bases not matched to a gene: 10. In germline, CDR1 is WNHNN, CDR2 SYGVQD (reference sequence). This CDR3 reads CASRPGQGVVSNQPQHF. The CDR3 nucleotides are TGCGCCAGCAGGCCGGGACAGGGAGTTGTAAGCAATCAGCCCCAGCATTTT.

The rearrangement links TRBV29-1 to TRBJ1-1, with TRBD1 matching over 9 bases. The CDR3 length is 13 residues. The germline V gene has CDR1 SQVTM and CDR2 ANQGSEA. Trimming cost V 6 bases and J 2 bases; bases outside gene matches: 4. This CDR3 reads CSVKQGANTEAFF. Here the CDR3 DNA reads TGCAGCGTAAAACAGGGGGCCAACACTGAAGCTTTCTTT.